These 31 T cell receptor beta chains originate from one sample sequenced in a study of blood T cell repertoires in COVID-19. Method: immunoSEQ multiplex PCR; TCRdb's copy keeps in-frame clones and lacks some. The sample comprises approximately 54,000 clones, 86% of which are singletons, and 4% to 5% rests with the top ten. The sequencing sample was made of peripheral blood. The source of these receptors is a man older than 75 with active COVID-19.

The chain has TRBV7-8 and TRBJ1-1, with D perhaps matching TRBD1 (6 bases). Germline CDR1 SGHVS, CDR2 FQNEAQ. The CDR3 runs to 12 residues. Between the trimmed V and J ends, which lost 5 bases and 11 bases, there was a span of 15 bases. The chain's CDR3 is CASSQGWVRAFF. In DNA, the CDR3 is TGTGCCAGCAGCCAGGGGTGGGTAAGGGCTTTCTTT.

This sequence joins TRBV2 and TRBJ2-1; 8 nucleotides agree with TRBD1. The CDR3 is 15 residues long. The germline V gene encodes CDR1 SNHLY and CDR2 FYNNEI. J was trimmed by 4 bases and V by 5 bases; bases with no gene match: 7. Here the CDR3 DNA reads TGTGCCAGCAGTCCGCGGACAGGGAGTTACAATGAGCAGTTCTTC. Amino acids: CASSPRTGSYNEQFF. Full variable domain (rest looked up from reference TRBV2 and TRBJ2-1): EPEVTQTPSHQVTQMGQEVILRCVPISNHLYFYWYRQILGQKVEFLVSFYNNEISEKSEIFDDQFSVERPDGSNFTLKIRSTKLEDSAMYFCASSPRTGSYNEQFFGPGTRLTVL.

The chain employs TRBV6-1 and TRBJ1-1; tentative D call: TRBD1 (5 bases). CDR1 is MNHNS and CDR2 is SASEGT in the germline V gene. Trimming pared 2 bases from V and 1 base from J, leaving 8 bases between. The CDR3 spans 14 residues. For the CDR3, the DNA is TGTGCCAGCAGTGAAACAGGCCCGAACACTGAAGCTTTCTTT. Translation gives CASSETGPNTEAFF.

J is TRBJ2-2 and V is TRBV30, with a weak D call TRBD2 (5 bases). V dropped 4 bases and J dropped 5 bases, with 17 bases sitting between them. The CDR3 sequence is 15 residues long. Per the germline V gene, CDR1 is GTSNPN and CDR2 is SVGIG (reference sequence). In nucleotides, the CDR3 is TGTGCCTGGATAGACATGGGCCGCGGGACCGGGGAGCTGTTTTTT. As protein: CAWIDMGRGTGELFF. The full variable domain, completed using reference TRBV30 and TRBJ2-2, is SQTIHQWPATLVQPVGSPLSLECTVEGTSNPNLYWYRQAAGRGLQLLFYSVGIGQISSEVPQNLSASRPQDRQFILSSKKLLLSDSGFYLCAWIDMGRGTGELFFGEGSRLTVL.

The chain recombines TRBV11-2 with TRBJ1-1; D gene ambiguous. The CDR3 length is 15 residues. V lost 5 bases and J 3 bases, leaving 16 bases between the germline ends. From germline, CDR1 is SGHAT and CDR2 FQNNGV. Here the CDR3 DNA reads TGTGCCAGCAGCCGAAGGAGAGGTGAGGACACTGAAGCTTTCTTT. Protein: CASSRRRGEDTEAFF.

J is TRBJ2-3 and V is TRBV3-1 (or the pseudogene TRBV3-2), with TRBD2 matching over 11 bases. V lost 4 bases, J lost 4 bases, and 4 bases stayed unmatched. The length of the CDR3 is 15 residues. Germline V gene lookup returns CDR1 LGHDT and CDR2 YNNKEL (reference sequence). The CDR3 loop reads CASSRLAGTSDTQYF. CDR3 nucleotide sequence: TGTGCCAGCAGCCGACTAGCGGGGACGTCAGATACGCAGTATTTT.

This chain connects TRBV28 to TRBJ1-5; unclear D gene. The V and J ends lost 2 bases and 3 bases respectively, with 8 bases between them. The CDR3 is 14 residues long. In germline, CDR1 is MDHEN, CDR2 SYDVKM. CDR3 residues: CASSLSGNNQPQHF. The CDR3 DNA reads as TGTGCCAGCAGTTTAAGCGGAAACAATCAGCCCCAGCATTTT. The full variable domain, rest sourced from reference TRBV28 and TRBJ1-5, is DVKVTQSSRYLVKRTGEKVFLECVQDMDHENMFWYRQDPGLGLRLIYFSYDVKMKEKGDIPEGYSVSREKKERFSLILESASTNQTSMYLCASSLSGNNQPQHFGDGTRLSIL.

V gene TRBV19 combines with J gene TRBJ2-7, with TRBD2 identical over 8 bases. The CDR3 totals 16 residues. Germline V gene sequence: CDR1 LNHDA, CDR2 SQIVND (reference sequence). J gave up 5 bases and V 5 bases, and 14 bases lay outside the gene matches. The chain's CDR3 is CASSPRGGRGRNEQYF. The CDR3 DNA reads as TGTGCCAGTAGTCCCCGGGGGGGGAGAGGACGCAACGAGCAGTACTTC.

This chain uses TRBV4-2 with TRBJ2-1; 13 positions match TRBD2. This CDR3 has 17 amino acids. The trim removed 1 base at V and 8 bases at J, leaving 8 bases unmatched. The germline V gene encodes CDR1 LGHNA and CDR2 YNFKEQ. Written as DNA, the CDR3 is TGTGCCAGCAGCCAAGCCCGTGGACTAGCGGGAGCAGATGAGCAGTTCTTC. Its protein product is CASSQARGLAGADEQFF.

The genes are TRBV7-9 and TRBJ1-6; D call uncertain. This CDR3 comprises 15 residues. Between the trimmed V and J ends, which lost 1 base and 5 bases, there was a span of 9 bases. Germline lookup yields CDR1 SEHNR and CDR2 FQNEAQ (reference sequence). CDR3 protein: CASSLDPRNNSPLHF. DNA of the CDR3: TGTGCCAGCAGCTTAGACCCGAGGAATAATTCACCCCTCCACTTT.

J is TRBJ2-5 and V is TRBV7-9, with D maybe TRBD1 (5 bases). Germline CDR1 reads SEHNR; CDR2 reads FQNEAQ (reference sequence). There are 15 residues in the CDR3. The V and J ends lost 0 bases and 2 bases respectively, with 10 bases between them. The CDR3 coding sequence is TGTGCCAGCAGCTTAGCGCCACAGGAACAAGAGACCCAGTACTTC. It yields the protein CASSLAPQEQETQYF.

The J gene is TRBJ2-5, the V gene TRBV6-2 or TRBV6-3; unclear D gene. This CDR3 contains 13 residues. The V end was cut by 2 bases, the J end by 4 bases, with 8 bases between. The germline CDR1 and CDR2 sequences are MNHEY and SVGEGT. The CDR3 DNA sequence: TGTGCCAGCAGTTACGGCTCGGGAGAGACCCAGTACTTC. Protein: CASSYGSGETQYF.

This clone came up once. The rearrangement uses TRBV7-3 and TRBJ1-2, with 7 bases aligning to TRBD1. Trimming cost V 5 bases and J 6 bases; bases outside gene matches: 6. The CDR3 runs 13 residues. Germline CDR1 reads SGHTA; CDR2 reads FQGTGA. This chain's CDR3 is CASSRTGLDGYTF. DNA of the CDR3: TGTGCCAGCAGCCGGACAGGCCTTGATGGCTACACCTTC.

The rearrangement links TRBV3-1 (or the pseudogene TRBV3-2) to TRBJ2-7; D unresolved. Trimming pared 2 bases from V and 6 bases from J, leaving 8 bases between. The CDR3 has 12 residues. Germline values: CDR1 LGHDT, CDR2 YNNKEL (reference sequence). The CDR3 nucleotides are TGTGCCAGCAGCCAACACCGAGGCGAGCAGTACTTC. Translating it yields CASSQHRGEQYF.

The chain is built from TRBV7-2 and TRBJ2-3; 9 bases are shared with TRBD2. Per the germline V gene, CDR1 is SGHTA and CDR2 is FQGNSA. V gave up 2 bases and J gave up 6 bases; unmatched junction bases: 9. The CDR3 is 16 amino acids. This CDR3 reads CASSLRASGITDTQYF. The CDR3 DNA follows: TGTGCCAGCAGCTTAAGGGCTAGCGGGATTACCGATACGCAGTATTTT.

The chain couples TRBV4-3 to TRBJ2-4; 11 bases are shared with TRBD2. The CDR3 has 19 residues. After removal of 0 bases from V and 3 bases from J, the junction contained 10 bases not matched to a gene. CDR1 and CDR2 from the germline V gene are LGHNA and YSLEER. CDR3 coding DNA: TGCGCCAGCAGCCAAGATCCAACTAGCGGGAGATCGGGCAAAAACATTCAGTACTTC. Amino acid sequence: CASSQDPTSGRSGKNIQYF.

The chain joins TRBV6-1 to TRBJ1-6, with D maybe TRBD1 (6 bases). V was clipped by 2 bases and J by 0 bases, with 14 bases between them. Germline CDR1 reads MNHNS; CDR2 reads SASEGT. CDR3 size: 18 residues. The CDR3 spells CASSERGGRSSYNSPLHF. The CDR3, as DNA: TGTGCCAGCAGTGAACGCGGGGGCAGGAGCTCCTATAATTCACCCCTCCACTTT.

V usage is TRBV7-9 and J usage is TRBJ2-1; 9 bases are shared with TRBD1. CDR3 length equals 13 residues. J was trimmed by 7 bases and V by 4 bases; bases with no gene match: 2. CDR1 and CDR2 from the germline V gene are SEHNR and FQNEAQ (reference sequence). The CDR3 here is CASSSGTGNEQFF. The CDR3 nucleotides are TGTGCCAGCAGCTCAGGGACAGGGAATGAGCAGTTCTTC. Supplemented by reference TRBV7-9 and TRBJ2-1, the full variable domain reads DTGVSQNPRHKITKRGQNVTFRCDPISEHNRLYWYRQTLGQGPEFLTYFQNEAQLEKSRLLSDRFSAERPKGSFSTLEIQRTEQGDSAMYLCASSSGTGNEQFFGPGTRLTVL.

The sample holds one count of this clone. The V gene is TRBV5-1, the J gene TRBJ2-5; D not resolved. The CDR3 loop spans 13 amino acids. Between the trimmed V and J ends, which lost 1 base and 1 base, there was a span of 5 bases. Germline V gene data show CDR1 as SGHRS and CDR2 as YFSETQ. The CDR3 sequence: CASSLTAQETQYF. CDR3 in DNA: TGCGCCAGCAGCTTGACAGCCCAAGAGACCCAGTACTTC.

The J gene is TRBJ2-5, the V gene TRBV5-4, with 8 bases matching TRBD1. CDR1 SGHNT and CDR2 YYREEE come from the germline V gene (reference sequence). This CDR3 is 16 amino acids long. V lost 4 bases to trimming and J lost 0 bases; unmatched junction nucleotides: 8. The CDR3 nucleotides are TGTGCCAGCAGCCCGGGTGGCAGGGGGCACCAAGAGACCCAGTACTTC. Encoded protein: CASSPGGRGHQETQYF.

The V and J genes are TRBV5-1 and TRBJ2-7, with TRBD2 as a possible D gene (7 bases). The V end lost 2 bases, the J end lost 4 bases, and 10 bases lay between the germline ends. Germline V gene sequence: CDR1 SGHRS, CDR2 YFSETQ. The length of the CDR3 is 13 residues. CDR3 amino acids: CASSFGGQYEQYF. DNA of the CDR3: TGCGCCAGCAGCTTCGGGGGGCAGTACGAGCAGTACTTC.

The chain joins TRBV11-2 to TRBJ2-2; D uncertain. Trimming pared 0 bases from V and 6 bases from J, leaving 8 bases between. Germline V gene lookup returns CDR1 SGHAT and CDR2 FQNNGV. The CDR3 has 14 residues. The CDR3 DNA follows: TGTGCCAGCAGCTTAGAGGCTAGACCCGGGGAGCTGTTTTTT. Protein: CASSLEARPGELFF.

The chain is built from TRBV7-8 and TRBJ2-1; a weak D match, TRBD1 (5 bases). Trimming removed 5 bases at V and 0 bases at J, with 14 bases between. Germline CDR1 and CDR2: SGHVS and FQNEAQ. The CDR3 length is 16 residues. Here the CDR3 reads CASSIDSHSSYNEQFF. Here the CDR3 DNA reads TGTGCCAGCAGCATTGACAGTCACAGCTCCTACAATGAGCAGTTCTTC.

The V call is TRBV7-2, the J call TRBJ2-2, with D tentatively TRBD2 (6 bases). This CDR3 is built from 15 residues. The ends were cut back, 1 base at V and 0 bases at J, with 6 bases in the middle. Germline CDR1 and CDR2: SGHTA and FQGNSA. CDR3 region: CASSLGGANTGELFF. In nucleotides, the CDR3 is TGTGCCAGCAGCTTAGGGGGGGCGAACACCGGGGAGCTGTTTTTT.

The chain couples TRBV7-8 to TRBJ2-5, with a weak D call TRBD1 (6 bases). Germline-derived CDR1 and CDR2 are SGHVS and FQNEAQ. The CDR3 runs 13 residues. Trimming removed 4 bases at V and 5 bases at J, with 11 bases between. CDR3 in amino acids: CASSSYRDETQYF. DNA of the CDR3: TGTGCCAGCAGCTCGTACAGGGACGAGACCCAGTACTTC. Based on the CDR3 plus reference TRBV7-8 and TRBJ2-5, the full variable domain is GAGVSQSPRYKVAKRGQDVALRCDPISGHVSLFWYQQALGQGPEFLTYFQNEAQLDKSGLPSDRFFAERPEGSVSTLKIQRTQQEDSAVYLCASSSYRDETQYFGPGTRLLVL.

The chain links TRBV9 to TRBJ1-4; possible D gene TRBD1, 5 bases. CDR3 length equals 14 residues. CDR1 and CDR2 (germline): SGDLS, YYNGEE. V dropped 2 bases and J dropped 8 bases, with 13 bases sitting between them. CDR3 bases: TGTGCCAGCAGCGTCTCCGGGGGAAACGAAAAACTGTTTTTT. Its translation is CASSVSGGNEKLFF. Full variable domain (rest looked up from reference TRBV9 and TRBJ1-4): DSGVTQTPKHLITATGQRVTLRCSPRSGDLSVYWYQQSLDQGLQFLIQYYNGEERAKGNILERFSAQQFPDLHSELNLSSLELGDSALYFCASSVSGGNEKLFFGSGTQLSVL.

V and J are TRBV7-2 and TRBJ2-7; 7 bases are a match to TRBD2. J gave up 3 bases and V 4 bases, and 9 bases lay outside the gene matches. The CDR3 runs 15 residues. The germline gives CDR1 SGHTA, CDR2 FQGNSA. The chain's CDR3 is CASSSGLTGRYEQYF. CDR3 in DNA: TGTGCCAGCAGCTCGGGACTAACAGGTCGCTACGAGCAGTACTTC.

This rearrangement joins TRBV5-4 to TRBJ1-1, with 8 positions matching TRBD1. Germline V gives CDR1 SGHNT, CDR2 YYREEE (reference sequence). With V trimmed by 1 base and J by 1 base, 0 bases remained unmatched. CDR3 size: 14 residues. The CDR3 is CASSLQGANTEAFF. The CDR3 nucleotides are TGTGCCAGCAGCTTGCAGGGGGCGAACACTGAAGCTTTCTTT.

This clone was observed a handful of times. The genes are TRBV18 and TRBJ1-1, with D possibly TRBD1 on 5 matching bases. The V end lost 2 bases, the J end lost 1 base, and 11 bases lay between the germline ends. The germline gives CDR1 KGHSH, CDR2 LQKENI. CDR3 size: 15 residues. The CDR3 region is CASSPVGQPNTEAFF. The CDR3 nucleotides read TGTGCCAGCTCACCAGTAGGACAACCGAACACTGAAGCTTTCTTT. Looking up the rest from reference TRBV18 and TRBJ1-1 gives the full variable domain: NAGVMQNPRHLVRRRGQEARLRCSPMKGHSHVYWYRQLPEEGLKFMVYLQKENIIDESGMPKERFSAEFPKEGPSILRIQQVVRGDSAAYFCASSPVGQPNTEAFFGQGTRLTVV.

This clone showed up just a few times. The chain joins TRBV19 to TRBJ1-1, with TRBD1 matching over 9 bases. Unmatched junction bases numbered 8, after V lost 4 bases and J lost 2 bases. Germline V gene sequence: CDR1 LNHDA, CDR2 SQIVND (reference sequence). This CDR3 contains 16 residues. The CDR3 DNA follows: TGTGCCAGTAGTAGAAGGACAGGGGACAGAAACACTGAAGCTTTCTTT. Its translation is CASSRRTGDRNTEAFF.

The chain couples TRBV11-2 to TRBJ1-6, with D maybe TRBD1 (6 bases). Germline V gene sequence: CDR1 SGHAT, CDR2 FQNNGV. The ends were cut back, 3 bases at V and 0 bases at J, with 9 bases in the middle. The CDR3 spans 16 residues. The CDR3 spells CASSLADSSYNSPLHF. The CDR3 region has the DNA TGTGCCAGCAGCTTGGCGGACAGCTCCTATAATTCACCCCTCCACTTT.